These 25 T cell receptor beta chains were all obtained from the same sample, sequenced in a study of neoadjuvant anti-PD-1 for oral cavity cancer. The method was immunoSEQ multiplex PCR; TCRdb's version includes in-frame clones alone and lacks a portion of them. The sample has around 60,000 clones, approximately 80% seen once. Sequencing was performed on PBMCs, taken before nivolumab (anti-PD-1) treatment. The source of these receptors is a person between 35 and 79 years old with oral cavity squamous cell carcinoma.

Only one count was recorded for this clone. The CDR3 reads CASSGAGGTFEAFF. In DNA, the CDR3 is TGTGCCAGCAGCGGGGCAGGGGGGACCTTTGAAGCTTTCTTT. The chain combines TRBV9 with TRBJ1-1; 7 positions agree with TRBD1. CDR3 length: 14 residues. V dropped 3 bases and J dropped 7; count of bases not matched to a gene: 9. Germline V gives CDR1 SGDLS, CDR2 YYNGEE.

The genes are TRBV10-2 and TRBJ1-2; D is possibly TRBD1 (5 bases). Germline CDR1 WSHSY, CDR2 SAAADI. V lost 6 bases and J lost 0, with 8 bases in between. The CDR3 has 13 residues. CDR3 loop: CASSQGPNYGYTF. CDR3 coding DNA: TGCGCCAGCAGCCAGGGTCCTAACTATGGCTACACCTTC.

The chain is built from TRBV10-1 and TRBJ2-7, with a tentative D call TRBD1 (5 bases). CDR1 is WNHNN and CDR2 is SYGVQD in the germline V gene (reference sequence). V lost 4 bases, J lost 0 bases, and 13 bases lay in between. This CDR3 spans 15 amino acids. DNA of the CDR3: TGCGCCAGCAGTGCCCAGGGCTCCCCCTCCTACGAGCAGTACTTC. The encoded protein is CASSAQGSPSYEQYF.

The chain joins TRBV4-1 to TRBJ1-1, with D unclear. The germline V gene has CDR1 MGHRA and CDR2 YSYEKL. This CDR3 contains 13 residues. V gave up 1 base and J gave up 6 bases, with 9 bases separating them. As DNA, the CDR3 is TGCGCCAGCAGCCAAGTTAACTACGCTGAAGCTTTCTTT. Its translation is CASSQVNYAEAFF.

The chain employs TRBV27 and TRBJ2-1; no firm D call. V lost 5 bases, J lost 10 bases, and 12 bases lay in between. This CDR3 comprises 12 residues. The germline V gene encodes CDR1 MNHEY and CDR2 SMNVEV (reference sequence). Written as DNA, the CDR3 is TGTGCCAGCAGTGCCTTCCAAAGAGAGCAGTTCTTC. It encodes CASSAFQREQFF.

This sequence joins TRBV7-9 and TRBJ1-2, with D hard to call. The V gene lost 0 bases and the J gene lost 4 bases, with 12 bases spanning the gap. The CDR3 spans 15 residues. Per germline, CDR1 SEHNR and CDR2 FQNEAQ (reference sequence). CDR3 residues: CASSLAASTPYGYTF. For the CDR3, the DNA is TGTGCCAGCAGCTTAGCCGCCTCCACCCCCTATGGCTACACCTTC.

V and J are TRBV7-9 and TRBJ2-1; 8 bases map to TRBD2. The CDR3 loop spans 15 amino acids. CDR1 is SEHNR and CDR2 is FQNEAQ in the germline V gene (reference sequence). V lost 5 bases and J lost 0; bases outside the gene matches: 3. CDR3 sequence (DNA): TGTGCCAGCAGCGCGAGCGGGAGCTCCTACAATGAGCAGTTCTTC. Its protein is CASSASGSSYNEQFF. Together with reference TRBV7-9 and TRBJ2-1, the CDR3 gives the full variable domain: DTGVSQNPRHKITKRGQNVTFRCDPISEHNRLYWYRQTLGQGPEFLTYFQNEAQLEKSRLLSDRFSAERPKGSFSTLEIQRTEQGDSAMYLCASSASGSSYNEQFFGPGTRLTVL.

The rearrangement uses TRBV6-1 and TRBJ2-1; 9 nucleotides match TRBD2. CDR1 and CDR2 from the germline V gene are MNHNS and SASEGT. CDR3 length equals 20 residues. The ends lost 1 base at V and 0 bases at J; junction bases unmatched: 13. The CDR3 reads CASSEVYRLAGISSYNEQFF. DNA for the CDR3: TGTGCCAGCAGTGAAGTGTATAGGCTAGCGGGGATTAGCTCCTACAATGAGCAGTTCTTC.

This clone was detected once. The chain carries TRBV5-4 and TRBJ2-2; D ambiguous. The germline V gene encodes CDR1 SGHNT and CDR2 YYREEE (reference sequence). CDR3 length: 14 residues. V lost 0 bases and J lost 6, with 9 bases in between. The CDR3 loop is CASSLGAEPGELFF. The DNA of the CDR3 is TGTGCCAGCAGCTTGGGGGCCGAGCCCGGGGAGCTGTTTTTT.

The gene calls are TRBV5-1 and TRBJ2-7; D may be TRBD2 (6 bases). V was trimmed by 0 bases and J by 0 bases, leaving 10 bases between them. From germline, CDR1 is SGHRS and CDR2 YFSETQ. The CDR3 loop spans 15 amino acids. This CDR3 is CASSLGGTYSYEQYF. As DNA, the CDR3 is TGCGCCAGCAGCTTGGGAGGGACTTACTCCTACGAGCAGTACTTC.

The rearrangement uses TRBV19 and TRBJ2-7, with 10 bases aligning to TRBD1. Germline V lookup: CDR1 LNHDA, CDR2 SQIVND (reference sequence). The length of the CDR3 is 15 residues. With 8 bases clipped from V and 7 bases from J, the junction kept 14 bases outside the gene matches. The CDR3 region is CASVLDRGLPWEQYF. Here the CDR3 DNA reads TGTGCCAGTGTTCTCGACAGGGGGCTTCCTTGGGAGCAGTACTTC.

This clone showed up just a few times. The DNA of the CDR3 is TGCGCCAGCAGCCAGACACAGGGAAGCACAGATACGCAGTATTTT. This codes for CASSQTQGSTDTQYF. V is TRBV5-1 and J is TRBJ2-3, with D possibly being TRBD1 (6 bases). This CDR3 comprises 15 residues. Germline lookup yields CDR1 SGHRS and CDR2 YFSETQ. Trimming took off 4 bases at V and 0 bases at J, with 12 bases between the two ends.

This clone was seen only a few times. This chain uses TRBV11-2 with TRBJ1-6; the match to TRBD1 covers 7 bases. V lost 3 bases, J lost 8 bases, and 10 bases stayed unmatched. Germline V gives CDR1 SGHAT, CDR2 FQNNGV. The CDR3 covers 16 residues. DNA of the CDR3: TGTGCCAGCAGCTTTTTACAGGGGTCGGAAGATTCACCCCTCCACTTT. Protein sequence: CASSFLQGSEDSPLHF.

V usage is TRBV28 and J usage is TRBJ1-2, with TRBD1 matching 8 bases. V trimming: 5 bases; J trimming: 3 bases; junction bases outside the gene matches: 8. Germline lookup yields CDR1 MDHEN and CDR2 SYDVKM. This CDR3 comprises 15 residues. The CDR3 here is CASSRGGQGDYGYTF. The DNA of the CDR3 is TGTGCCAGCAGTCGAGGAGGACAGGGCGACTATGGCTACACCTTC.

V gene TRBV7-2 combines with J gene TRBJ2-2; TRBD1 is a possible D gene (6 bases). Germline CDR1 SGHTA, CDR2 FQGNSA. The CDR3 totals 16 residues. V lost 5 bases to trimming and J lost 1 base, with 14 bases between them. CDR3 protein: CASSPQGTMNTGELFF. The CDR3, as DNA: TGTGCCAGCAGCCCCCAGGGGACAATGAACACCGGGGAGCTGTTTTTT.

The genes are TRBV5-1 and TRBJ2-3, with TRBD1 matching over 9 bases. Germline CDR1 is SGHRS and CDR2 is YFSETQ. The CDR3 spans 16 residues. The ends lost 1 base at V and 0 bases at J; junction bases unmatched: 3. The CDR3 here is CASSLTGGLSTDTQYF. Written as DNA, the CDR3 is TGCGCCAGCAGCTTGACAGGGGGCCTGAGCACAGATACGCAGTATTTT.

The chain recombines TRBV19 with TRBJ2-3; perhaps TRBD2 as D (7 bases). The CDR3 covers 15 residues. V was cut by 7 bases and J by 2 bases, with 16 bases left in between. In germline, CDR1 is LNHDA, CDR2 SQIVND (reference sequence). This chain's CDR3 is CASTQRGASTDTQYF. DNA of the CDR3: TGTGCCAGTACCCAACGGGGGGCTTCCACAGATACGCAGTATTTT.

This rearrangement joins TRBV14 to TRBJ1-2; TRBD1 is a possible D gene (5 bases). The CDR3 is made up of 13 amino acids. Germline CDR1 reads SGHDN; CDR2 reads FVKESK. V shed 0 bases and J shed 8 bases, with 10 bases lying between them. The CDR3: CASSQDGRGGYTF. CDR3 bases: TGTGCCAGCAGCCAAGACGGGAGGGGCGGCTACACCTTC.

This clone was seen a few times. The V gene is TRBV6-5, the J gene TRBJ2-6; possible D gene TRBD1, 5 bases. The CDR3 runs 13 residues. V lost 6 bases and J 4 bases, leaving 7 bases between the germline ends. The V gene's germline CDR1 is MNHEY and CDR2 SVGAGI. The CDR3 is CASSRTGANVLTF. CDR3 bases: TGTGCCAGCAGCAGGACAGGGGCCAACGTCCTGACTTTC.

V and J are TRBV19 and TRBJ2-7; 8 bases map to TRBD2. The CDR3 consists of 19 residues. Germline-derived CDR1 and CDR2 are LNHDA and SQIVND (reference sequence). The junction had 18 bases not matched to a gene; V was cut back by 4 bases and J by 1 base. The CDR3 protein is CASSNFFRAGTRRSYEQYF. The CDR3 region has the DNA TGTGCCAGTAGTAATTTTTTTCGGGCAGGGACTAGGAGATCCTACGAGCAGTACTTC.

The J gene is TRBJ2-2, the V gene TRBV15; D is possibly TRBD1 (7 bases). The CDR3 length is 17 residues. Germline CDR1 LNHNV, CDR2 YYDKDF (reference sequence). V dropped 3 bases and J dropped 1 base, with 15 bases sitting between them. The DNA of the CDR3 is TGTGCCACCAGCAGTCCCGACAGGGACTGGAACACCGGGGAGCTGTTTTTT. It is translated as CATSSPDRDWNTGELFF. Drawing the rest from reference TRBV15 and TRBJ2-2, the complete variable domain is DAMVIQNPRYQVTQFGKPVTLSCSQTLNHNVMYWYQQKSSQAPKLLFHYYDKDFNNEADTPDNFQSRRPNTSFCFLDIRSPGLGDTAMYLCATSSPDRDWNTGELFFGEGSRLTVL.

The chain joins TRBV28 to TRBJ2-5, with D maybe TRBD1 (5 bases). CDR3 length: 17 amino acids. V lost 6 bases and J 1 base, leaving 21 bases between the germline ends. Germline V CDR1 and CDR2: MDHEN, SYDVKM. CDR3 DNA sequence: TGTGCCAGCAGCTCCTTTCTCCAGGGTGAACTCCAAGAGACCCAGTACTTC. Translating gives CASSSFLQGELQETQYF.

CDR3 nucleotides: TGTGCCAGCAGTTACATAGGTAGGGATCCTACCTACGAGCAGTACTTC. Translation: CASSYIGRDPTYEQYF. The chain combines TRBV6-5 with TRBJ2-7, with no clear D. The V end lost 2 bases, the J end lost 2 bases, and 16 bases lay between the germline ends. This CDR3 is built from 16 residues. CDR1 is MNHEY and CDR2 is SVGAGI in the germline V gene.

This chain joins TRBV18 and TRBJ1-5; possibly TRBD1 for D (6 bases). Trimming removed 6 bases from V and 0 bases from J, with 12 bases in between. CDR1 is KGHSH and CDR2 is LQKENI in the germline V gene. The CDR3 consists of 15 residues. The chain's CDR3 is CASSLDRNSNQPQHF. As DNA, the CDR3 is TGTGCCAGCTCTCTGGACAGAAATAGCAATCAGCCCCAGCATTTT.

The genes are TRBV27 and TRBJ1-5, with 9 positions matching TRBD1. Germline V CDR1 and CDR2: MNHEY, SMNVEV (reference sequence). The CDR3 is 15 amino acids. V was clipped by 0 bases and J by 5 bases; unmatched bases: 2. CDR3 in amino acids: CASSLSGQGHQPQHF. The CDR3 DNA reads TGTGCCAGCAGTTTATCGGGACAGGGCCATCAGCCCCAGCATTTT.